The rows below give T cell receptor beta chains drawn from one sample of a study of shared clonotypes between healthy human individuals. Produced via immunoSEQ multiplex PCR; TCRdb's table is partial and in-frame only. The table shows over a million clones, with just under 99% occurring only once. Sequencing used naive CD4+ T cells sorted from blood. The receptors derive from a man aged 30 to 45 in good health. Each CDR3 is given without its conserved first and last residue. The order of the fields is V gene, CDR3 protein.

TRBV7-6 | ASSLRAVDNEQF
TRBV11-3 | ASQEREGYEQF
TRBV10-2 | ASSEGTGGLAQH
TRBV10-2 | ASSETGEETQY
TRBV6-5 | ASSYFGGSKSGELF
TRBV2 | ASMFGAEAF
TRBV12-5 | ASGLLTGLRTEAF
TRBV2 | ASTLGLARFPTQY
TRBV18 | ASSPPGQGYVEQY
TRBV6-6 | ASSRDSRYEQY
TRBV18 | ASSPTGAGGGANVLT
TRBV19 | ASSIPIAGVPNIQY
TRBV5-1 | ASQDRPQTGNTIY
TRBV5-6 | ASSLGMADSGNTIY
TRBV10-3 | AISYGNTIY
TRBV30 | AFRDRGLGGTEAF
TRBV5-5 | ASSLMSAYEQY
TRBV5-1 | ASSLAASGPYNEQF
TRBV28 | ASRPVGGSYEQY
TRBV6-5 | ASSYSSGTEGYT
TRBV19 | ASSIGAGSYEQY
TRBV5-1 | ASTRWDPTDTQY
TRBV30 | AWATVQETQY
TRBV2 | ATPGRIAGGPNEQF
TRBV27 | ASSPLAGEYYEQF
TRBV7-9 | ASSLVPGGAGISYNEQF
TRBV7-2 | ASSGSPGTINTGELF
TRBV19 | ASQTLRRTGELF
TRBV4-3 | ASSQDPNPLYEQY
TRBV28 | ASGRNQPQH
TRBV11-2 | ASSAPGQGVGTNEKLF
TRBV7-2 | ASSPWENTEAF
TRBV7-9 | ASSPFKGPSTSQETQY
TRBV9 | ASSPVGGGETQY
TRBV19 | ASSIDGTVNQPQH
TRBV6-5 | ASASGYYEQY
TRBV7-9 | ASSLAVRYGYT
TRBV11-2 | ASSTHGVLPYEQY
TRBV6-6 | ASSYSSSGYEQY
TRBV7-2 | ASSFAAGETYEQY
TRBV19 | ASSTPSRVSYNEQF
TRBV28 | ASSLSKNIQY
TRBV23-1 | ASSQNTDTQY
TRBV2 | ASSWTDTQY
TRBV5-3 | ARSTGQILF
TRBV14 | ASSQGGGVVAYEQY
TRBV11-2 | ASSSTGTTSYEQY
TRBV4-3 | ASSQDLWGQGINEQF
TRBV5-5 | ASSLFQGAYEQY
TRBV11-2 | ASSLDVGRTYEQY
TRBV19 | ASSIGGSGTEAF
TRBV2 | ASYHVDLTSFSGELF
TRBV7-9 | ASSPEGRDLQY
TRBV19 | ASRATSVRETQY
TRBV28 | ASSSPSSTYEQY
TRBV9 | ASSIQSFASYNEQF
TRBV18 | ASSQNPGQFDTEAF